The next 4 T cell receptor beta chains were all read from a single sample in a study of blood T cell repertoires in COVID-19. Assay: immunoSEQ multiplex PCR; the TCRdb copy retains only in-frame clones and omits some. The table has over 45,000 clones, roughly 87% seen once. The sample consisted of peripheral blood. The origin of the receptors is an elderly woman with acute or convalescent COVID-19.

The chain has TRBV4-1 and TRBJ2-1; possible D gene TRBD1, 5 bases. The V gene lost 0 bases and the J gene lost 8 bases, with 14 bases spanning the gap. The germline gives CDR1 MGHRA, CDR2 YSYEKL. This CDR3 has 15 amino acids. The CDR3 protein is CASSQDEDTLDEQFF. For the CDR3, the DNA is TGCGCCAGCAGCCAAGATGAGGACACCCTGGATGAGCAGTTCTTC.

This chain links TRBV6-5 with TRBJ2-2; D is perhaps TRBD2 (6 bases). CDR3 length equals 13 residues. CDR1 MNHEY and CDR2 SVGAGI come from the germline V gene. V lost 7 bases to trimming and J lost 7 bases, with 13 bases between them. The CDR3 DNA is TGTGCCAGCAAGAGGCGGGGTAACGGGGAGCTGTTTTTT. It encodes CASKRRGNGELFF.

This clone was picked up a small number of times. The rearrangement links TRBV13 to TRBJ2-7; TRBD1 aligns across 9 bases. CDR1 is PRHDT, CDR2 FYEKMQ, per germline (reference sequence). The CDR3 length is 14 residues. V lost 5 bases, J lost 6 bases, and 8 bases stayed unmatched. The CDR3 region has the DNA TGTGCCAGCAGCCTCGGGACAGGGCTTGGCGAGCAGTACTTC. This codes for CASSLGTGLGEQYF.

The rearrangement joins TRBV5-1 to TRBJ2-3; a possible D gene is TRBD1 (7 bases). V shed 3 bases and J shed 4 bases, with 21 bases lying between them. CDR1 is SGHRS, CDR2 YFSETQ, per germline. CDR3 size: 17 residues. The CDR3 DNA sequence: TGCGCCAGCAGCTCGTACCTGGAGGGGGCCGGCGCAGATACGCAGTATTTT. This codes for CASSSYLEGAGADTQYF.